Listed here are 6 T cell receptor beta chains from one sample, sequenced in a study of T cell repertoires in cytomegalovirus infection. A single record per CDR3 protein comes from TCRdb applying MiXCR to the reads. The sample holds 490,000 or so distinct CDR3 sequences, around 10% seen once. Sequenced input: PBMCs. The receptors come from a human donor in good health (CMV status not recorded). Some clones in this sample may be carry-over from other donors' samples.

This clonotype was seen ten or more times. The CDR3 coding sequence is TGTGCCAGTACCACTAGCGGGGGGGCCTACAATGAGCAGTTCTTC. Its protein product is CASTTSGGAYNEQFF. The chain has TRBV19 and TRBJ2-1; 13 nucleotides match TRBD2. The CDR3 contains 15 residues. Germline CDR1 reads LNHDA; CDR2 reads SQIVND (reference sequence). Trimming removed 7 bases from V and 2 bases from J; junction bases left unmatched: 2.

Ten or more counts support this clonotype. The chain links TRBV5-1 to TRBJ2-2; D uncertain. The CDR3 extends over 13 amino acids. Germline CDR1 SGHRS, CDR2 YFSETQ. Trimming removed 5 bases at V and 0 bases at J, with 5 bases between. The chain's CDR3 is CASRTPNTGELFF. As DNA, the CDR3 is TGCGCCAGCAGAACCCCGAACACCGGGGAGCTGTTTTTT.

The rearrangement joins TRBV4-2 to TRBJ1-6, with D possibly matching TRBD1 (6 bases). This CDR3 has 14 amino acids. CDR1 is LGHNA, CDR2 YNFKEQ, per germline. The V end was cut by 8 bases, the J end by 5 bases, with 13 bases between. The CDR3 spells CASSWGQDNSPLHF. The CDR3, as DNA: TGTGCCAGCTCCTGGGGGCAAGATAATTCACCCCTCCACTTT.

This clonotype was picked up many times. The chain uses TRBV6-1 and TRBJ1-6; no clear D gene. Germline V CDR1 and CDR2: MNHNS, SASEGT. The germline V and J ends were trimmed by 5 bases and 5 bases, with 19 bases remaining between them. This CDR3 is built from 17 residues. In nucleotides, the CDR3 is TGTGCCAGCAGTCTACTCCTTCGACAAGGAGATAATTCACCCCTCCACTTT. Residues: CASSLLLRQGDNSPLHF.

This clonotype was seen at least ten times. The chain couples TRBV20-1 to TRBJ2-6; no reliable D call. Trimming cost V 1 base and J 0 bases, with 7 bases left between them. The length of the CDR3 is 15 residues. Germline V gene sequence: CDR1 DFQATT, CDR2 SNEGSKA (reference sequence). CDR3 amino acids: CSARVSYSGANVLTF. The CDR3 nucleotides are TGCAGTGCTAGAGTTTCATACTCTGGGGCCAACGTCCTGACTTTC.

This clonotype was seen at least ten times. This chain links TRBV11-2 with TRBJ2-5, with D tentatively TRBD1 (6 bases). Germline V gene sequence: CDR1 SGHAT, CDR2 FQNNGV. This CDR3 is built from 16 residues. The V end lost 6 bases, the J end lost 1 base, and 18 bases lay between the germline ends. The CDR3 DNA reads as TGTGCCAGCAGATTGGGGGCCGGGGCACTCCAAGAGACCCAGTACTTC. Its protein product is CASRLGAGALQETQYF.